A selection of T cell receptor beta chains follows, all from one sample in a study of blood T cell repertoires in COVID-19. Profiling relied on immunoSEQ multiplex PCR, and the TCRdb table lists in-frame clones only, not all of them. The sample holds more than 110,000 clones, about 89% seen once. Sequencing was performed on peripheral blood. These receptors originate from a man in his 60s with active or convalescent COVID-19. Both conserved end residues are part of each CDR3. A D gene is named only where the DNA matches it firmly. Some rows have no size entry. The others give once, few or many, or a class for an expanded clone.

>TRBJ1-5|NA|TRBV19|NA
TGTGCCAGTAGCCAGGGGTACGATCAGCCCCAGCATTTT
CASSQGYDQPQHF
>TRBJ2-1|TRBD2|TRBV5-3|NA
TGTGCCAGAAGCTTCCCTGGACTAGTCAATGAGCAGTTCTTC
CARSFPGLVNEQFF
>TRBJ2-5|TRBD2|TRBV29-1|NA
TGCAGCGTTGTATCCCTAGCGGGCGAGACCCAGTACTTC
CSVVSLAGETQYF
>TRBJ2-1|NA|TRBV2|NA
TGTGCCAGCAGCTGGGGGGATGAGCAGTTCTTC
CASSWGDEQFF
>TRBJ2-2|TRBD2|TRBV28|NA
TGTGCCAGCAGTTTACCGCTGGGGGGAGGGTCCGGGGAGCTGTTTTTT
CASSLPLGGGSGELFF
>TRBJ1-4|NA|TRBV2|NA
TGTGCCAGCAGTCCCGAGGGGGAAGAAAAACTGTTTTTT
CASSPEGEEKLFF
>TRBJ2-3|TRBD1|TRBV29-1|few
TGCAGCGTACGGGACAGGGCCCCAGATACGCAGTATTTT
CSVRDRAPDTQYF
>TRBJ1-5|TRBD1|TRBV28|NA
TGTGCCAGCAGTCCCTCCTCGGACAGGGTTCAGCCCCAGCATTTT
CASSPSSDRVQPQHF
>TRBJ2-7|TRBD1|TRBV28|NA
TGTGCCAGCAGTACTCCGGGACAGGGGCCCTACGAGCAGTACTTC
CASSTPGQGPYEQYF
>TRBJ2-1|NA|TRBV4-2|NA
TGTGCCAGCAGCCAAGAGTATGCGATCTCCTACAATGAGCAGTTCTTC
CASSQEYAISYNEQFF
>TRBJ2-1|NA|TRBV9|NA
TGTGCCAGCAGCGAGGGGCGGAGCGTCCATGAGCAGTTCTTC
CASSEGRSVHEQFF
>TRBJ2-7|TRBD1|TRBV7-3|NA
TGTGCCAGCAGCCCAGGGGGCAGCTCCTACGAGCAGTACTTC
CASSPGGSSYEQYF
>TRBJ2-7|NA|TRBV28|NA
TGTGCCAGCAGTCCCCTTATTCAGGGGCGTTACGAGCAGTACTTC
CASSPLIQGRYEQYF
>TRBJ1-1|TRBD1|TRBV15|NA
TGTGCCACCAGCAGAGGACAGGGGTCGAACACTGAAGCTTTCTTT
CATSRGQGSNTEAFF
>TRBJ2-2|NA|TRBV15|once
TGTGCCACCACTCAGGGGCTCGCGAACACCGGGGAGCTGTTTTTT
CATTQGLANTGELFF
>TRBJ1-1|NA|TRBV6-5|many
TGTGCCAGCAGTTACCCGGCGTCAGGGACAACTTTCTTT
CASSYPASGTTFF
>TRBJ1-5|NA|TRBV19|few
TGTGCCAGTAGTCCCAAGTTGGGACTTCATCAGCCCCAGCATTTT
CASSPKLGLHQPQHF
>TRBJ2-3|NA|TRBV30|once
TGTGCCTGGAGGGACAGTCGTTCTAGCACAGATACGCAGTATTTT
CAWRDSRSSTDTQYF
>TRBJ2-5|NA|TRBV27|NA
TGTGCCAGCGCCAGGGGTAGGAGCCAAGAGACCCAGTACTTC
CASARGRSQETQYF
>TRBJ1-1|NA|TRBV2|once
TGTGCCAGCAGTCTGCAGGGCGGGATGAACACTGAAGCTTTCTTT
CASSLQGGMNTEAFF
>TRBJ2-2|TRBD2|TRBV5-1|NA
TGCGCCAGCGGTGAACTAGCGGGGGCGAACACCGGGGAGCTGTTTTTT
CASGELAGANTGELFF
>TRBJ1-4|TRBD1|TRBV2|NA
TGTGCCAGCAGCGTGACAGGGGGTAATGAAAAACTGTTTTTT
CASSVTGGNEKLFF
>TRBJ2-3|TRBD2|TRBV9|NA
TGTGCCAGCAGCGTATTAGAGGGGACTAGCGGGGGCACAGATACGCAGTATTTT
CASSVLEGTSGGTDTQYF
>TRBJ2-3|NA|TRBV6-2/TRBV6-3|NA
TGTGCCAGCAGCCGGAGGGGACAGAGGACAGATACGCAGTATTTT
CASSRRGQRTDTQYF
>TRBJ1-1|NA|TRBV7-9|NA
TGTGCCAGCGACCGGGACACGAACACTGAAGCTTTCTTT
CASDRDTNTEAFF
>TRBJ2-3|TRBD2|TRBV3-1/TRBV3-2|few
TGTGCCAGCAGCCAGGTTTCGAGGGAGGGGAGGGCAGATACGCAGTATTTT
CASSQVSREGRADTQYF
>TRBJ1-1|NA|TRBV7-9|NA
TGTGCCAGCAGCTTACGGTGGAACACTGAAGCTTTCTTT
CASSLRWNTEAFF